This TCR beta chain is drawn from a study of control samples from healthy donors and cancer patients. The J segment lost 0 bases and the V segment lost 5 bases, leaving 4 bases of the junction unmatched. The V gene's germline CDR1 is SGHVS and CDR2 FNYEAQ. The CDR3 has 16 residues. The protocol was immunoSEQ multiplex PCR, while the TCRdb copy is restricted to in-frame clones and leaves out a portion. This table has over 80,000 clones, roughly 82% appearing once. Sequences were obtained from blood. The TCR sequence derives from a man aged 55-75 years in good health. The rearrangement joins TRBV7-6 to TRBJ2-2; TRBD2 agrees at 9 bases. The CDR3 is CASSPWTSANTGELFF. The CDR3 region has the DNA TGTGCCAGCAGCCCATGGACTAGCGCGAACACCGGGGAGCTGTTTTTT.